The text below deals with one T cell receptor beta chain. Repertoires were generated with immunoSEQ multiplex PCR, while TCRdb's copy carries only in-frame clones and drops some. The sample has approximately 46,000 clones; about 90% are singletons. This sample was taken from a study of cytomegalovirus exposure and HLA in healthy donors. The CDR3 is 15 residues long. Germline V gene sequence: CDR1 MGHRA, CDR2 YSYEKL. Trimming removed 2 bases from V and 4 bases from J; junction bases left unmatched: 6. This clonotype was obtained from a young man in good health and CMV-seronegative. This chain joins TRBV4-1 and TRBJ2-7, with 9 bases lining up with TRBD1. Sequencing was done on a sample of PBMCs. The CDR3 bases are TGCGCCAGCAGCCAACCCTGGGACAGGGAATACGAGCAGTACTTC. It translates to CASSQPWDREYEQYF.